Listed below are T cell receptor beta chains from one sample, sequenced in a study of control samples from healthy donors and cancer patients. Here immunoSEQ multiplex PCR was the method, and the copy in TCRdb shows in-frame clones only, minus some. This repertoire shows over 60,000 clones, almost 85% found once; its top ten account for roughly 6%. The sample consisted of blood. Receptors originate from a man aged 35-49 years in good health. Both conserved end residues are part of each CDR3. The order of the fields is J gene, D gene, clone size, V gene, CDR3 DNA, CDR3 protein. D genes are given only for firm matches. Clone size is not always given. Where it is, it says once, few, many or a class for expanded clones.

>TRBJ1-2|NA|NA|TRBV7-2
TGTGCCAGCAGCTTAGTCACAGGGAACAACTATGGCTACACCTTC
CASSLVTGNNYGYTF
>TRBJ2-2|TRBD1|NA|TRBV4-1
TGCGCCAGCAGCCGTTCCGGGACAGGGGGCTTCGGGGAGCTGTTTTTT
CASSRSGTGGFGELFF
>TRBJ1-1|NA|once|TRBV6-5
TGTGCCAGCAGTTACTCGTCGGCCGGGAACACTGAAGCTTTCTTT
CASSYSSAGNTEAFF
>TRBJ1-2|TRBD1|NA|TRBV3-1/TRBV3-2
TGTGCCAGCAGCGACAGGGCGGCTAACTATGGCTACACCTTC
CASSDRAANYGYTF
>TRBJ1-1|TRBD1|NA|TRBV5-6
TGTGCCAGCAGCTTAAGGACAGGAATGCGAGACACTGAAGCTTTCTTT
CASSLRTGMRDTEAFF
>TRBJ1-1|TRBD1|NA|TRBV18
TGTGCCAGCTCACTGGGACAGGGTGGTGACACTGAAGCTTTCTTT
CASSLGQGGDTEAFF
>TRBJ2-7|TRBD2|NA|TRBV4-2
TGTGCCAGCAGCCTAGAAAAAACCGGGACTAGCGGCTACGAGCAGTACTTC
CASSLEKTGTSGYEQYF
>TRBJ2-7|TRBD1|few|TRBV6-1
TGTGCCAGCAGTGAAGAGACAGGGGGTCCCTACGAGCAGTACTTC
CASSEETGGPYEQYF
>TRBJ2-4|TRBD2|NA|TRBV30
TGTGCCTGGAGTGGGGGGCGGACTAGCGGGGTCAGGTACATTCAGTACTTC
CAWSGGRTSGVRYIQYF
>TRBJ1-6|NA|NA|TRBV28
TGTGCCAGCAGTTTATCAAATTCACCCCTCCACTTT
CASSLSNSPLHF
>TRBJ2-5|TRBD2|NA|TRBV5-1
TGCGCCAGCAGCTTGGGGAACCAGCGGGGAGGAGAGACCCAGTACTTC
CASSLGNQRGGETQYF
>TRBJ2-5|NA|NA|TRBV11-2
TGTGCCAGCAGCTTAAATTCAGGGGCGCAAGAGACCCAGTACTTC
CASSLNSGAQETQYF
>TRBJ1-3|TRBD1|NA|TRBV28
TGTGCCACACAGGGGGTGAGGGGAAACACCATATATTTT
CATQGVRGNTIYF
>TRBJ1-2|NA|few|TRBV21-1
TGTGCCACCTTAACTAACTATGGCTACACCTTC
CATLTNYGYTF
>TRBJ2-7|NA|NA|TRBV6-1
TGTGCCAGCAGTGAAGGGGGCCTAGCCTACGAGCAGTACTTC
CASSEGGLAYEQYF
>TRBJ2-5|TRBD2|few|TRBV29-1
TGCAGCGTTGCTAGCGGGGGCCAAGAGACCCAGTACTTC
CSVASGGQETQYF
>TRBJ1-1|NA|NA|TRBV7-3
TGTGCCAGCAGCTTAACGAGACAGATGAACACTGAAGCTTTCTTT
CASSLTRQMNTEAFF
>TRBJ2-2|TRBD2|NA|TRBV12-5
TGTGCTAGTGGTCGGGGACTAGCGGGAGCCGATGGCACCGGGGAGCTGTTTTTT
CASGRGLAGADGTGELFF
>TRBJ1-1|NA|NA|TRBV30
TGTGCCTGGAGTGTTGGCAGTGTCACTGAAGCTTTCTTT
CAWSVGSVTEAFF
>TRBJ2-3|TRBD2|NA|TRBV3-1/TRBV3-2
TGTGCCAGCAGCCAAGGGACTAGCGGGGGGGCGGGAGATACGCAGTATTTT
CASSQGTSGGAGDTQYF
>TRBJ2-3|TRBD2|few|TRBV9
TGTGCCAGCAGTTCTAGCGGGAGCTTCCCAGATACGCAGTATTTT
CASSSSGSFPDTQYF
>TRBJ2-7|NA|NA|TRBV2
TGTGCCAGCAGTGACCGGGTTGGGGAGCAGTACTTC
CASSDRVGEQYF
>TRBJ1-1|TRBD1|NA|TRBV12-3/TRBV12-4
TGTGCCAGCAGCAGGGACAGGAACACTGAAGCTTTCTTT
CASSRDRNTEAFF
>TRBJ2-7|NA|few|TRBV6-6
TGTGCCAGCAGTCCCCATTTCCGGGAGCAGTACTTC
CASSPHFREQYF
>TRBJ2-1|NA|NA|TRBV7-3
TGTGCCAGCAGCGGAATCCAACAGGGTGGAGACGTCGGCAATGAGCAGTTCTTC
CASSGIQQGGDVGNEQFF
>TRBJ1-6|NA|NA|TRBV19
TGTGCCAGTAGTATTGGAAGTCACTATAATTCACCCCTCCACTTT
CASSIGSHYNSPLHF
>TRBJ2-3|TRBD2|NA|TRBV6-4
TGTGCCAGCAGTGAGACTAGCGGGAGTATCGCAGATACGCAGTATTTT
CASSETSGSIADTQYF